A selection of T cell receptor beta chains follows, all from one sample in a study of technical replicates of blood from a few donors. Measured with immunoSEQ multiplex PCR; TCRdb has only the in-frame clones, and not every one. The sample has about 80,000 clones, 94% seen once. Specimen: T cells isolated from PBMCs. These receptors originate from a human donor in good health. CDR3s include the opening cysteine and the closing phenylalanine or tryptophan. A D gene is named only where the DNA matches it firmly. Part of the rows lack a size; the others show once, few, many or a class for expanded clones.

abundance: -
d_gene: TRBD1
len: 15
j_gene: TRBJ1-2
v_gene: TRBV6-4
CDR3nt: TGTGCCAGCAGCCACAATCCGGACAGGGTAGGGGGCTACACCTTC
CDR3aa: CASSHNPDRVGGYTF

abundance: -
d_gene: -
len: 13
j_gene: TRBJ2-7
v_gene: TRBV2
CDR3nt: TGTGCCAGCAGCAGGGGTTCCTTCTACGAGCAGTACTTC
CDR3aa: CASSRGSFYEQYF

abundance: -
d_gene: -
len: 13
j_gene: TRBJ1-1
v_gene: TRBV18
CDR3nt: TGTGCCAGCTTAGGGGGAGAGAACACTGAAGCTTTCTTT
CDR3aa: CASLGGENTEAFF

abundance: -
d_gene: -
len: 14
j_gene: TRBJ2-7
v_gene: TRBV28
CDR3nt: TGTGCCAGCAGTTTAGTGGGAGCAGGTTACGAGCAGTACTTC
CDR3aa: CASSLVGAGYEQYF

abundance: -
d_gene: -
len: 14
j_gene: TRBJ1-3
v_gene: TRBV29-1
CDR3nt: TGCAGCGTTGAAGACGGGGGTTACGGAAACACCATATATTTT
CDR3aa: CSVEDGGYGNTIYF

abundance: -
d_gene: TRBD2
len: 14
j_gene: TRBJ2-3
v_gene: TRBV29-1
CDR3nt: TGCAGCGTGGTATCTAGCGGGATTGGAGATACGCAGTATTTT
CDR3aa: CSVVSSGIGDTQYF

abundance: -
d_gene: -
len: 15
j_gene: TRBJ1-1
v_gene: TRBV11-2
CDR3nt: TGTGCCAGCAGCTTATCTAACAGAATGAAAACTGAAGCTTTCTTT
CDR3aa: CASSLSNRMKTEAFF

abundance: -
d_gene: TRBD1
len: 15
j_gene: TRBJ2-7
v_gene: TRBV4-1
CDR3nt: TGCGCCAGCAGCCAAGAAGGGACAGGGTTCTACGAGCAGTACTTC
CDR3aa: CASSQEGTGFYEQYF

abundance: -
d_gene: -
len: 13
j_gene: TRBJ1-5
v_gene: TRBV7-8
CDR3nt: TGTGCCAGCAGCCCGTCGACTGGCCGAGCCCAGCATTTT
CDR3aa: CASSPSTGRAQHF

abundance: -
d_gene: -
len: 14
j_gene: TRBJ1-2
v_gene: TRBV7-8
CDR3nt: TGTGCCAGCAGCCTGGCGGGTGGCTACTATGGCTACACCTTC
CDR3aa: CASSLAGGYYGYTF

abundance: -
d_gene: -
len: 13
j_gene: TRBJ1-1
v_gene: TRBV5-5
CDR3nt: TGTGCCAGCAGCTCTGGGCCGGGGGCTGAAGCTTTCTTT
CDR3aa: CASSSGPGAEAFF

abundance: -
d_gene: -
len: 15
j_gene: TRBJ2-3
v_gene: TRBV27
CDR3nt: TGTGCCAGCTGCCATCAGCCCCTGGGCGCAGATACGCAGTATTTT
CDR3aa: CASCHQPLGADTQYF

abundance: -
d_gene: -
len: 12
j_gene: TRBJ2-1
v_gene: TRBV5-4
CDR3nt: TGTGCCAGCAGCTTGACTACTAACGAGCAGTTCTTC
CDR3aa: CASSLTTNEQFF

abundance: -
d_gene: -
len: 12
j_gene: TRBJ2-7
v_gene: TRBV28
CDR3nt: TGTGCCAGCAGATCAGACTCCTACGAGCAGTACTTC
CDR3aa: CASRSDSYEQYF

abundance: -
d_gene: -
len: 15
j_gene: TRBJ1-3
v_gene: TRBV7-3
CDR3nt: TGTGCCAGCAGCTTAATTCCAGACTCTGGAAACACCATATATTTT
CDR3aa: CASSLIPDSGNTIYF

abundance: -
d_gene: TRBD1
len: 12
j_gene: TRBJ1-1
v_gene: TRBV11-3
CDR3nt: TGTGCCAGCAGCCTGGGACAGGGAGCAGCTTTCTTT
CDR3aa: CASSLGQGAAFF

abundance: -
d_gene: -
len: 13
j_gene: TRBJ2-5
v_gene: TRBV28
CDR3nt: TGTGCCAGCAGCTTCAGCGGTCAAGAGACCCAGTACTTC
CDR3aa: CASSFSGQETQYF

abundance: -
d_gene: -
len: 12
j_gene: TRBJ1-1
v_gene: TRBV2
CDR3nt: TGTGCCAGCAGGATGAAGGGGACTGAAGCTTTCTTT
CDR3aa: CASRMKGTEAFF

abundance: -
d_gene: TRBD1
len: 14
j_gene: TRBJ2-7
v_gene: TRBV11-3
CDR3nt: TGTGCCAGCACCTGGACAGGGGAAGCTGGGGAGCAGTACTTC
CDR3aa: CASTWTGEAGEQYF

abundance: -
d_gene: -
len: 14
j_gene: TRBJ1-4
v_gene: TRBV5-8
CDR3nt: TGTGCCAGCAGCTGGCCCCGGACAGCCGAAAAACTGTTTTTT
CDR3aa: CASSWPRTAEKLFF

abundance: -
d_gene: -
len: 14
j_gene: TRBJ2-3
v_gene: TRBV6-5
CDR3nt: TGTGCCAGCAGGTGGACTCGTTACACAGATACGCAGTATTTT
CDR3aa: CASRWTRYTDTQYF

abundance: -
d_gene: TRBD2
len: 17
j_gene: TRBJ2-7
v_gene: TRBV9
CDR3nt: TGTGCCAGCAGCATAGGACTGACTAGCGGGACCCCCTACGAGCAGTACTTC
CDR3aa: CASSIGLTSGTPYEQYF

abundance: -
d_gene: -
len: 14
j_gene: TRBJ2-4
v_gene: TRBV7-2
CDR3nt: TGTGCCAGCACCCGGTTCGAAGCCAAAAACATTCAGTACTTC
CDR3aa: CASTRFEAKNIQYF

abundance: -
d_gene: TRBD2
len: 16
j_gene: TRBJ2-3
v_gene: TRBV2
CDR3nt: TGTGCCAGCAGTGATAGTCTAGCGGGAGACACAGATACGCAGTATTTT
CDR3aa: CASSDSLAGDTDTQYF

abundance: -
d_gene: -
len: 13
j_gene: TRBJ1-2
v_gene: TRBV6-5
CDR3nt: TGTGCCAGCAGCCGCAGGCGGGGCTATGGCTACACCTTC
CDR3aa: CASSRRRGYGYTF

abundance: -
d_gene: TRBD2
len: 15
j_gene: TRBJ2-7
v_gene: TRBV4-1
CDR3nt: TGCGCCAGCAGCCAAGTTCCGGGACTAGGATACGAGCAGTACTTC
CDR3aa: CASSQVPGLGYEQYF

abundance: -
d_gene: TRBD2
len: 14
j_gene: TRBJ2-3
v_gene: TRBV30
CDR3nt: TGTGCCTGGAATCTAGCGGGAGCCACAGATACGCAGTATTTT
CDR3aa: CAWNLAGATDTQYF

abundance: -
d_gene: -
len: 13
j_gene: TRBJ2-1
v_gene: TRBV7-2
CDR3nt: TGTGCCAGCAGCTTAGACAGGGATCTGGTTCCGTTCTTC
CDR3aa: CASSLDRDLVPFF

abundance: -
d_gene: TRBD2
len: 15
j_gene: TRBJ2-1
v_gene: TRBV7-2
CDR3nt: TGTGCCAGCAACAATCCGGCGGGAGTAGGGAATGAGCAGTTCTTC
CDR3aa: CASNNPAGVGNEQFF

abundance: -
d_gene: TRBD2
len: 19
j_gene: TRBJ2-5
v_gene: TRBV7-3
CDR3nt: TGTGCCAGCAGTGTATCGGGACTAGCGGGAGGGCCCCGGGGGGAGACCCAGTACTTC
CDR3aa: CASSVSGLAGGPRGETQYF

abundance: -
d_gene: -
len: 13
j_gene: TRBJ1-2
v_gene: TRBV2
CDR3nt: TGTGCCAGCAGTGAACGGGTTTTCTATGGCTACACCTTC
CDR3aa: CASSERVFYGYTF

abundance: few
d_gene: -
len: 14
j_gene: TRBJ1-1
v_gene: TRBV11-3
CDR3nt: TGTGCCAGCAGCTTGGATCAAACAGTCGGTGAAGCTTTCTTT
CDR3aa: CASSLDQTVGEAFF

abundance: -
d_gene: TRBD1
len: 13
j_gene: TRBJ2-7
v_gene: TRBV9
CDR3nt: TGTGCCAGCGGGACAGGAGGATTTTACGAGCAGTACTTC
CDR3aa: CASGTGGFYEQYF

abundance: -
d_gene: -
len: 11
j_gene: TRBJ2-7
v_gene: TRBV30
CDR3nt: TGTGCCTGGAGCCGAGGTAACGAGCAGTACTTC
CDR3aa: CAWSRGNEQYF

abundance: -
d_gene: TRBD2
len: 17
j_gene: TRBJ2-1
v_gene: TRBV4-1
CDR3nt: TGCGCCAGCAGCCAAGATCCCCTAGCGGAGATCTACAATGAGCAGTTCTTC
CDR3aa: CASSQDPLAEIYNEQFF

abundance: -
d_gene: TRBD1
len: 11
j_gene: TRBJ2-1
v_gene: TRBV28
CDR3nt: TGTGCCAGCAGTTTACGGGACAGCCAGTTCTTC
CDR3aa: CASSLRDSQFF

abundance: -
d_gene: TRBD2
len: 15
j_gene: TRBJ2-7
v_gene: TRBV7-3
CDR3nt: TGTGCCAGCAGCTCCAGCGGGAGGGCCCCATACGAGCAGTACTTC
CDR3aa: CASSSSGRAPYEQYF

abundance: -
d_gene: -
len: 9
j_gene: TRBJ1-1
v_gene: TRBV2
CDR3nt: TGTGCCAGCACCCTCGAAGCTTTCTTT
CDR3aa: CASTLEAFF

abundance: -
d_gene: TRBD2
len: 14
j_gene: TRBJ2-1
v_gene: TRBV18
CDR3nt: TGTGCCAGCTCAACGGGACTAGCATACAATGAGCAGTTCTTC
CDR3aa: CASSTGLAYNEQFF

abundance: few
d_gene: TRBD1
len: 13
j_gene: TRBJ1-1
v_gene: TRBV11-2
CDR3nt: TGTGCCAGCAGCCCGCAGGGGGCTACTGAAGCTTTCTTT
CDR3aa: CASSPQGATEAFF

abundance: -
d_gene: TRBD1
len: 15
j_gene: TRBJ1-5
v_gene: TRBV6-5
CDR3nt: TGTGCCAGCAGTCTATCCGGGACAGGGCATCAGCCCCAGCATTTT
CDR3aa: CASSLSGTGHQPQHF

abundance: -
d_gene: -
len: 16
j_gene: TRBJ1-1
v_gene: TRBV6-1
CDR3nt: TGTGCCAGCAGTGGCCTGCCCAACAGGGTCCACACTGAAGCTTTCTTT
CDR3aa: CASSGLPNRVHTEAFF

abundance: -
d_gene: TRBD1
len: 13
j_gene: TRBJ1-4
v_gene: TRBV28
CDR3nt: TGTGCCAGCAGGTTAACAGGGGATGAAAAACTGTTTTTT
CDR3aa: CASRLTGDEKLFF

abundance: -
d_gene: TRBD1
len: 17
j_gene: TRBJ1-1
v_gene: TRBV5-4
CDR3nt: TGTGCCAGCAGCTTCCCCGACGGACAGGGCGTGAACACTGAAGCTTTCTTT
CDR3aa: CASSFPDGQGVNTEAFF

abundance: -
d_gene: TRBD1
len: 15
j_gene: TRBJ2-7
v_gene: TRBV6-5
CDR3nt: TGTGCCAGCAGTTATGCCGGGACAGGGGCCTACGAGCAGTACTTC
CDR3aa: CASSYAGTGAYEQYF

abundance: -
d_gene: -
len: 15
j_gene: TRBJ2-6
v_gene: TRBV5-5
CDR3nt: TGTGCCAGCAGCCGGGTGAACTCTGGGGCCAACGTCCTGACTTTC
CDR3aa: CASSRVNSGANVLTF

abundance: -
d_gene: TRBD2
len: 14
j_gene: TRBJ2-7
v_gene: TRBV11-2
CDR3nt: TGTGCCAGCTCCACCGGGACTAGCGTTTACGAGCAGTACTTC
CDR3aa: CASSTGTSVYEQYF

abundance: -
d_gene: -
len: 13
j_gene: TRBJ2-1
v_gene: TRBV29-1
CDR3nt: TGCAGCGGAACCTTGCCGGGGATAGAGGAGCAGTTCTTC
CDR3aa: CSGTLPGIEEQFF